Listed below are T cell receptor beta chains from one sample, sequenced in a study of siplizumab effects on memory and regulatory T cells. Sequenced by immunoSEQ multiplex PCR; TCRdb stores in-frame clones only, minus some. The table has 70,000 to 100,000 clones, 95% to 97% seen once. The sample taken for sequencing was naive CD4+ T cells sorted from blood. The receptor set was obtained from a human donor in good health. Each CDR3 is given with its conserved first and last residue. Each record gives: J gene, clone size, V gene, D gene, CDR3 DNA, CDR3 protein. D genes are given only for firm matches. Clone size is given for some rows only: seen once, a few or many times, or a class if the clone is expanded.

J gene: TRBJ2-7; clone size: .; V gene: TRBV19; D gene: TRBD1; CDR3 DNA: TGTGCCAGTAGGGGACAGTCCTACGAGCAGTACTTC; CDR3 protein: CASRGQSYEQYF
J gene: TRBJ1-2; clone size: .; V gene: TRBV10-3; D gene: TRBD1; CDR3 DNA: TGTGCCATCAGTGGCTCGACAGGGTCCTATGGCTACACCTTC; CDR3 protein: CAISGSTGSYGYTF
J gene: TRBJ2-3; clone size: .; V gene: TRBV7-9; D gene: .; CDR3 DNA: TGTGCCAGCTCCATCCAGGGAGATACGCAGTATTTT; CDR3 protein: CASSIQGDTQYF
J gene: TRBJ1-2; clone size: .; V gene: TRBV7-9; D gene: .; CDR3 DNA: TGTGCCAGCAGCTTAACGTTGTCGACAGAGACTTATCCCTATGGCTACACCTTC; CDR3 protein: CASSLTLSTETYPYGYTF
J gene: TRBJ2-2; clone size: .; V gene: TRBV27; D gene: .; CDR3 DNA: TGTGCCAGCAGTTCCCCGTTCAGCGGGGAGCTGTTTTTT; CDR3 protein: CASSSPFSGELFF
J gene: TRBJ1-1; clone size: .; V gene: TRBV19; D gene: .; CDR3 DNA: TGTGCCAGTAATCTGGGTCTGAACACTGAAGCTTTCTTT; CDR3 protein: CASNLGLNTEAFF
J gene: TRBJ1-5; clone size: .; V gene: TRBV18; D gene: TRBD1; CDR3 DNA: TGTGCCAGCTCACCAGTCAAACCAGGGGGCTATCAGCCCCAGCATTTT; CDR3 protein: CASSPVKPGGYQPQHF
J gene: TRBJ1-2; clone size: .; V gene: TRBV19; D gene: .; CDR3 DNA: TGTGCCAGTAGTAACGGGAGAGGCCAGCTTCTATATGGCTACACCTTC; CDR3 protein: CASSNGRGQLLYGYTF
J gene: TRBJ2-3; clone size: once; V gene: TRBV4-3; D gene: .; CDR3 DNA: TGCGCCACCGCACCAAACGCCCCGGGGGGCATCACAGATACGCAGTATTTT; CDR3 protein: CATAPNAPGGITDTQYF
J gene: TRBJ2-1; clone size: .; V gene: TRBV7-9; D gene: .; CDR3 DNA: TGTGCCAGCAGCCCCCACAGGGACAACAATGAGCAGTTCTTC; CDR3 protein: CASSPHRDNNEQFF
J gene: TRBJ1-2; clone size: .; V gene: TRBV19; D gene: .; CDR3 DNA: TGTGCCAGTAGTACCCGAACCCCCCGGGATGGCTACACCTTC; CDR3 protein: CASSTRTPRDGYTF
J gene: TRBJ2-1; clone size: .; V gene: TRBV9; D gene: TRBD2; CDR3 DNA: TGTGCCAGCAGCGTCCTACTAGCGGGGAGACACAATGAGCAGTTCTTC; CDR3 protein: CASSVLLAGRHNEQFF
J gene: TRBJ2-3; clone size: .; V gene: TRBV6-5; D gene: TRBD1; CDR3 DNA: TGTGCCAGCAGACCCGGGACAGGGGGCACAGATACGCAGTATTTT; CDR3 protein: CASRPGTGGTDTQYF
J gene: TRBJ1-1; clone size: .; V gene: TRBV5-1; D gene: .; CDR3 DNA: TGCGCCAGCAGCTTGGGACAGATCGATGAAGCTTTCTTT; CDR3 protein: CASSLGQIDEAFF
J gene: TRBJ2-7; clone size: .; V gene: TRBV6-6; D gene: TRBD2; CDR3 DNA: TGTGCCAGCAGTTACTCGAGGGAGGGCGAGCAGTACTTC; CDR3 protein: CASSYSREGEQYF
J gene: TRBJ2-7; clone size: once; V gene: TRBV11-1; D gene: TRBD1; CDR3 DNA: TGTGCCACTGGACAGGATAGCTACGAGCAGTACTTC; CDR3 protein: CATGQDSYEQYF
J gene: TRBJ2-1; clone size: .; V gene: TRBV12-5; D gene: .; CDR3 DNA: TGTGCTAGTGAAAAGGGGTACAATGAGCAGTTCTTC; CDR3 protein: CASEKGYNEQFF
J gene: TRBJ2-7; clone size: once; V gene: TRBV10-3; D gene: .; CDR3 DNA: TGTGCCATCAGTGAAAGTACAGTTTCCTCCTACGAGCAGTACTTC; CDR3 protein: CAISESTVSSYEQYF
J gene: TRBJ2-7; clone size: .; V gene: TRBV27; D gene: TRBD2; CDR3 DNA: TGTGCCAGCAGTTTAGTGGGACTAGGGTCCTACGAGCAGTACTTC; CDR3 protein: CASSLVGLGSYEQYF
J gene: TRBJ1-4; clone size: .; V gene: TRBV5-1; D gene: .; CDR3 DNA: TGCGCCAGCAGCTTGGCCCCGCAGGAAAAACTGTTTTTT; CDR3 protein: CASSLAPQEKLFF
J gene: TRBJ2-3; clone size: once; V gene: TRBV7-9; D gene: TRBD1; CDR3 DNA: TGTGCCAGCAGCTACGGACAGGCATACACAGATACGCAGTATTTT; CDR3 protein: CASSYGQAYTDTQYF
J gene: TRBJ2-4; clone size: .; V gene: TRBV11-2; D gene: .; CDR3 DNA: TGTGCCAGCAGCCCGAACATAGCGCCCAACATTCAGTACTTC; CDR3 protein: CASSPNIAPNIQYF
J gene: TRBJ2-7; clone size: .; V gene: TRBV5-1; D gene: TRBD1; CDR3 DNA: TGCGCCAGCAGCTTGGGTGGGACAGGGGAGGTCTACGAGCAGTACTTC; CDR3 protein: CASSLGGTGEVYEQYF
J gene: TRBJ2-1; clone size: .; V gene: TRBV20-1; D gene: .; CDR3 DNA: TGCAGTGCTAGTATGGGAAATGAGCAGTTCTTC; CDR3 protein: CSASMGNEQFF
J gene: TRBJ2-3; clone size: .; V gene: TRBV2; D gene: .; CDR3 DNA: TGTGCCAGCAGTGAATGGGCAGATACGCAGTATTTT; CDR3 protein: CASSEWADTQYF
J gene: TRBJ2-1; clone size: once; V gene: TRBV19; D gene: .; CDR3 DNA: TGTGCCAGTAGCCGAAATGGGGTGGGTTACAATGAGCAGTTCTTC; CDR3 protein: CASSRNGVGYNEQFF
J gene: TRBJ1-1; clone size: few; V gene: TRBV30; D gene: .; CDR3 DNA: TGTGCCTGGAGTGCAAGGACGGCCACTGAAGCTTTCTTT; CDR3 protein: CAWSARTATEAFF
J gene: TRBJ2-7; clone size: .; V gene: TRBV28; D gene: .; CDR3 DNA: TGTGCCAGCAGTTTCATGGACGGAGGGAGCTACGAGCAGTACTTC; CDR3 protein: CASSFMDGGSYEQYF
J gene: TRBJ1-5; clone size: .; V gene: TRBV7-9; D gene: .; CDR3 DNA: TGTGCCAGCAGCTTAGCAGGTAGCAATCAGCCCCAGCATTTT; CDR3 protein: CASSLAGSNQPQHF
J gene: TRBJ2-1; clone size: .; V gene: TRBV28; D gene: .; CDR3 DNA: TGTGCCAGCGCGGCGGGTAGCGCCACCGCTTTAAATGAGCAGTTCTTC; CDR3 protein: CASAAGSATALNEQFF
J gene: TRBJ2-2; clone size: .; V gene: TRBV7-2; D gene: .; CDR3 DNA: TGTGCCAGCGGTTGGGGGCCCGGGGAGCTGTTTTTT; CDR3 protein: CASGWGPGELFF
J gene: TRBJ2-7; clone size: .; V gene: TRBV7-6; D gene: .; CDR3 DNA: TGTGCCAGCAGCTTGGGGACCGGGATCTACGAGCAGTACTTC; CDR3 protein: CASSLGTGIYEQYF
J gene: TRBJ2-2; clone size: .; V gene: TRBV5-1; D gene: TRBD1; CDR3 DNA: TGCGCCAGCAGAGCCGGGACAGGGGGCGGGGAGCTGTTTTTT; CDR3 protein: CASRAGTGGGELFF
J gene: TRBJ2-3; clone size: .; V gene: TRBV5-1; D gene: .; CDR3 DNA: TGCGCCAGCCGGCTGAGTAGCGGCACAGATACGCAGTATTTT; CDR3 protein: CASRLSSGTDTQYF
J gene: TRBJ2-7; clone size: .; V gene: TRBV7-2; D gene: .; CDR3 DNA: TGTGCCAGCAGCCCGGACTATAGTTCCGAGCAGTACTTC; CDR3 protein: CASSPDYSSEQYF
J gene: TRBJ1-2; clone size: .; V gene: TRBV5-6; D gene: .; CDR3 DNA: TGTGCCAGCAGCTTGGGCGGTGGCTACACCTTC; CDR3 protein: CASSLGGGYTF
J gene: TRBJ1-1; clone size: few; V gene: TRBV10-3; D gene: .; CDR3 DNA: TGTGCCATCGGGGGGGATAGCACTGAAGCTTTCTTT; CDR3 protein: CAIGGDSTEAFF
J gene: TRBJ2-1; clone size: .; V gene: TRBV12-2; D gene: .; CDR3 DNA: TGTGCAAGTCGCTCAAAGGCGTCGGAGAGCTCCTACAATGAGCAGTTCTTC; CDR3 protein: CASRSKASESSYNEQFF
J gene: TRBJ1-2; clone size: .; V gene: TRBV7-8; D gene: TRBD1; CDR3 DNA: TGTGCCAGCAGCCATAACCGGGACAGGGCCTATGGCTACACCTTC; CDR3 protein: CASSHNRDRAYGYTF
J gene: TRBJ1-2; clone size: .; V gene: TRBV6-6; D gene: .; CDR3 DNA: TGTGCCAGCAGTTACCGGGACTCGGGTAACTATGGCTACACCTTC; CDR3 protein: CASSYRDSGNYGYTF
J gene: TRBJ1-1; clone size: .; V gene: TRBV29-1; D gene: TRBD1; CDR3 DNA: TGCAGCGCCCCGCCGGGGACAGACACGACTGAAGCTTTCTTT; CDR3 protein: CSAPPGTDTTEAFF
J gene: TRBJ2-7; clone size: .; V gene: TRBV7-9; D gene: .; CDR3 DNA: TGTGCCAGCAGCCCCCTGTTAAACGAGCAGTACTTC; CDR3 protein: CASSPLLNEQYF
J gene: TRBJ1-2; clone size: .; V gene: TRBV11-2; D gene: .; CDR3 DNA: TGTGCCAGCAGAACATCCGGGACTGCGAGTGGCTACACCTTC; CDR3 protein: CASRTSGTASGYTF
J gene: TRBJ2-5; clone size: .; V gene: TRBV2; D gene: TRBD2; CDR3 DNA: TGTGCCAGCAGCGTAGGACTAGCGGGCCCACAAGAGACCCAGTACTTC; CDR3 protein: CASSVGLAGPQETQYF
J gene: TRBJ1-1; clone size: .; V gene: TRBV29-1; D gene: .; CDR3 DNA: TGCAGCGTAAGCTATGCCGGGACGGGTGGCACTGAAGCTTTCTTT; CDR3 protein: CSVSYAGTGGTEAFF
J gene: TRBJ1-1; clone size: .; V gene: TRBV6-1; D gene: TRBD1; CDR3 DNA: TGTGCCAGCAGCTTACAGGGGAATTGGGAAGCTTTCTTT; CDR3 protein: CASSLQGNWEAFF